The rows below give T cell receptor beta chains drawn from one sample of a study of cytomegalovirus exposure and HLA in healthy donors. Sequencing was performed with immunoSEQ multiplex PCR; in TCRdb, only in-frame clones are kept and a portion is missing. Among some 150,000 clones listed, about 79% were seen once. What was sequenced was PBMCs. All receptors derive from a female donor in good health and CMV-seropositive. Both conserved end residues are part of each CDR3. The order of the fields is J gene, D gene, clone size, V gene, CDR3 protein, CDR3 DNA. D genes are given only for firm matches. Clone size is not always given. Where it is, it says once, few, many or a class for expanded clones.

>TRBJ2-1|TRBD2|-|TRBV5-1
CASSFTSGRADEQFF
TGCGCCAGCAGCTTCACTAGCGGGAGGGCCGATGAGCAGTTCTTC
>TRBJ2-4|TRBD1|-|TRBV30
CAWNRGAGKNIQYF
TGTGCCTGGAACAGGGGCGCCGGGAAAAACATTCAGTACTTC
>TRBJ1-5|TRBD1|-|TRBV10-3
CAISGGQNEPQHF
TGTGCCATCAGTGGGGGACAGAATGAGCCCCAGCATTTT
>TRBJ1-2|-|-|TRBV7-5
CARSPLGRGIGYTF
TGTGCCAGAAGCCCCCTGGGTAGGGGGATTGGCTACACCTTC
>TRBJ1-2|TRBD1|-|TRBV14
CASSPIDRGYYGYTF
TGTGCCAGCAGCCCCATCGACAGGGGTTATTATGGCTACACCTTC
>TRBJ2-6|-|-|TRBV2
CASSRQGYAGANVLTF
TGTGCCAGCAGTAGGCAGGGGTACGCTGGGGCCAACGTCCTGACTTTC
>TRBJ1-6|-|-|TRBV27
CASSLTGLNNSPLHF
TGTGCCAGCAGTTTAACGGGGTTAAATAATTCACCCCTCCACTTT
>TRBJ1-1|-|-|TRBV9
CASSVDGTTNTEAFF
TGTGCCAGCAGCGTAGACGGGACAACGAACACTGAAGCTTTCTTT
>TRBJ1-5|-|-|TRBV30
CAWKEAGARNQPQHF
TGTGCCTGGAAAGAGGCGGGGGCGCGCAATCAGCCCCAGCATTTT
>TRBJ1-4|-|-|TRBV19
CASSIDTTNEKLFF
TGTGCCAGTAGTATCGACACAACTAATGAAAAACTGTTTTTT
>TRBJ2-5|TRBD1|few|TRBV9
CASSLSGLQGVSPTETQYF
TGTGCCAGCAGCCTATCTGGTTTGCAGGGGGTTTCCCCCACGGAGACCCAGTACTTC
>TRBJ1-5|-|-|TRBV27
CASSHYSNQPQHF
TGTGCCAGCAGTCACTATAGCAATCAGCCCCAGCATTTT
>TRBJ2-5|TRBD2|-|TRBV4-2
CASSQDGRAWETQYF
TGTGCCAGCAGCCAAGACGGGAGGGCCTGGGAGACCCAGTACTTC
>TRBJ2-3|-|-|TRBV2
CASSFLGTDTQYF
TGTGCCAGCAGTTTCCTTGGCACAGATACGCAGTATTTT
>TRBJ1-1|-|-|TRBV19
CASSIYSFNTEAFF
TGTGCCAGTAGTATCTACAGCTTCAACACTGAAGCTTTCTTT
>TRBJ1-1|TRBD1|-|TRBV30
CAWEGQGGTEAFF
TGTGCCTGGGAAGGACAGGGAGGCACTGAAGCTTTCTTT
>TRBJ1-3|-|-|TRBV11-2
CASSSDKRNTIYF
TGTGCCAGCAGCTCCGACAAGCGAAACACCATATATTTT